This TCR beta chain was profiled in a study of blood T cell repertoires in COVID-19. Background on the study: Samples representing acute and convalescent COVID-19 were sourced from the United States, Italy and Spain. Sources were T cells, B-cell-depleted T cells, or PBMCs; the material itself was cDNA or gDNA.

This CDR3 has 16 residues. Germline V CDR1 and CDR2: LNHDA, SQIVND (reference sequence). Trimming shortened V by 2 bases and J by 2 bases, and 13 bases separated the two germline ends. In the authors' methods: The assay estimated nucleated cells by amplifying reference gene primers. Method: immunoSEQ multiplex PCR; TCRdb's copy keeps in-frame clones and lacks some. That table gives V, J and clone size, and the DNA gave D and trimming. The sample contains about 58,000 clones, about 85% of which appear only once. The sample consisted of peripheral blood. This chain uses TRBV19 with TRBJ2-1; perhaps TRBD1 as D (5 bases). The receptor comes from a woman in her sixties or seventies with active COVID-19. CDR3 sequence reads: CASSIPGRATYNEQFF. The CDR3 nucleotides are TGTGCCAGTAGTATACCCGGCAGGGCCACCTACAATGAGCAGTTCTTC.